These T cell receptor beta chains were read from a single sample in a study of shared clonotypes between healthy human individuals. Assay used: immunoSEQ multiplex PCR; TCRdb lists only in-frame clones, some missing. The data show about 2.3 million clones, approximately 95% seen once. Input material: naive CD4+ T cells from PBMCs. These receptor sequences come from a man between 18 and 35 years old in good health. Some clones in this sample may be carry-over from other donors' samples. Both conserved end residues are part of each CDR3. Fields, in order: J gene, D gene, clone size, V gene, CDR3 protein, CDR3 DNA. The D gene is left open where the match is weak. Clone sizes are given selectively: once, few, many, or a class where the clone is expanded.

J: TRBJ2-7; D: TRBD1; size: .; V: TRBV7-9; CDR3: CASSARGQAYEQYF; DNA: TGTGCCAGCAGCGCGAGAGGACAGGCCTACGAGCAGTACTTC
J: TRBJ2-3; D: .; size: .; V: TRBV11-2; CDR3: CASSLGLTQYF; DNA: TGTGCCAGCAGCTTAGGATTAACGCAGTATTTT
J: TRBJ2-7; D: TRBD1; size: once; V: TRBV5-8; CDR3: CASSLGQGQTYEQYF; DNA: TGTGCCAGCAGCTTGGGACAGGGACAGACTTACGAGCAGTACTTC
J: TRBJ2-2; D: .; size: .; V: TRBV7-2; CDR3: CASSPRRNTGELFF; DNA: TGTGCCAGCAGCCCCAGGCGGAACACCGGGGAGCTGTTTTTT
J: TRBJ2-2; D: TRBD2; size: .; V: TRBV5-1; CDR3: CASSWGLAGVTGELFF; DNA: TGCGCCAGCAGCTGGGGACTAGCGGGAGTCACCGGGGAGCTGTTTTTT
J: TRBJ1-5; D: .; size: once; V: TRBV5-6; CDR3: CASSLGGPGSNQPQHF; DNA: TGTGCCAGCAGCTTGGGAGGGCCGGGGAGCAATCAGCCCCAGCATTTT
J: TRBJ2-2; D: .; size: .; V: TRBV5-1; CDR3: CASSYSTAETGELFF; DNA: TGCGCCAGCAGCTACTCCACCGCGGAGACCGGGGAGCTGTTTTTT
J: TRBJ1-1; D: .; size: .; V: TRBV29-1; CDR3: CSVQGRGNTEAFF; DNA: TGCAGCGTCCAGGGACGGGGGAACACTGAAGCTTTCTTT
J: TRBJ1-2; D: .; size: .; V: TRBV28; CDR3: CASGLTINYGYTF; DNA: TGTGCCAGCGGTTTGACAATTAACTATGGCTACACCTTC
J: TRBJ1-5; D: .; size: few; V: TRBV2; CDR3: CASSVEGEGQPQHF; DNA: TGTGCCAGCAGTGTGGAAGGGGAGGGTCAGCCCCAGCATTTT
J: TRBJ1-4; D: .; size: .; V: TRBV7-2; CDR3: CASSLYREKLFF; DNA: TGTGCCAGCAGCTTATACCGCGAAAAACTGTTTTTT
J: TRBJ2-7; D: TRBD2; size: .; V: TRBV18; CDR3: CASSPYSSGSPYEQYF; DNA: TGTGCCAGCTCACCCTACTCAAGCGGGAGTCCCTACGAGCAGTACTTC
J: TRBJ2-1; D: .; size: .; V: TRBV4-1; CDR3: CASSDPGRSSYNEQFF; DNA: TGCGCCAGCAGCGACCCCGGCAGGAGCTCCTACAATGAGCAGTTCTTC
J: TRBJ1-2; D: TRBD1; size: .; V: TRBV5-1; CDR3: CASSLQGAAYGYTF; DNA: TGCGCCAGCAGCTTGCAGGGGGCCGCCTATGGCTACACCTTC
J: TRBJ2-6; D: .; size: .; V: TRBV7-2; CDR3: CASSLNSGANVLTF; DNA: TGTGCCAGCAGCTTAAACTCTGGGGCCAACGTCCTGACTTTC
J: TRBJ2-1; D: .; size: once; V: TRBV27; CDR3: CASSPGQAGGNEQFF; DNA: TGTGCCAGCAGTCCCGGACAGGCGGGAGGCAATGAGCAGTTCTTC
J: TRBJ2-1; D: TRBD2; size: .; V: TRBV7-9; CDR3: CASSSPSGRVSYNEQFF; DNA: TGTGCCAGCAGCTCTCCTAGCGGGAGAGTCTCCTACAATGAGCAGTTCTTC
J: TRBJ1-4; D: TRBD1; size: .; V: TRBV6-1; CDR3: CASSDYRGQGSWEKLFF; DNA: TGTGCCAGCAGTGACTATCGTGGACAGGGTTCTTGGGAAAAACTGTTTTTT
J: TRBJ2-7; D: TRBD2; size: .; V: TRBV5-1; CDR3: CASRDGLAGHYYEQYF; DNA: TGCGCCAGCAGGGATGGACTAGCGGGACATTACTACGAGCAGTACTTC
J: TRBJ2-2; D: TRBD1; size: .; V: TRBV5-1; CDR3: CASNQGAGSGELFF; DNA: TGCGCCAGTAATCAGGGGGCTGGAAGCGGGGAGCTGTTTTTT
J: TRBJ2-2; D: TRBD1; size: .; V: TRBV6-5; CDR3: CASRRGQTGELFF; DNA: TGTGCCAGCAGGAGGGGGCAGACCGGGGAGCTGTTTTTT
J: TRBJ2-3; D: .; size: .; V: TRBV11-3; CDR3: CASSRGPSDDTQYF; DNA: TGTGCCAGCAGCCGGGGACCAAGTGATGATACGCAGTATTTT
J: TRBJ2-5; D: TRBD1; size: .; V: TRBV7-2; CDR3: CASSLGRTGSRETQYF; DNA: TGTGCCAGCAGCTTAGGACGGACAGGGTCGAGGGAGACCCAGTACTTC
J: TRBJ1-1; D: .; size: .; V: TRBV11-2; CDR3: CASSLRLREAFF; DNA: TGTGCCAGCAGCCTAAGGCTCAGGGAAGCTTTCTTT
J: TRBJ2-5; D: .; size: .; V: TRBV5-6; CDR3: CASRPGPNLGTQYF; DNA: TGTGCCAGCCGTCCGGGACCCAACTTAGGGACCCAGTACTTC
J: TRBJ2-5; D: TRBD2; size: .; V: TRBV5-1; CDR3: CASTRQGLAGQETQYF; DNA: TGCGCCAGCACCCGCCAGGGACTAGCGGGACAAGAGACCCAGTACTTC
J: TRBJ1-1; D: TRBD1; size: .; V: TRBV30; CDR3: CAWSTGTANTEAFF; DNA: TGTGCCTGGAGTACCGGGACAGCCAACACTGAAGCTTTCTTT
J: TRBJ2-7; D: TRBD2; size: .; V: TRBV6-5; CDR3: CASSGRGYEQYF; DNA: TGTGCCAGTAGCGGGAGGGGTTACGAGCAGTACTTC
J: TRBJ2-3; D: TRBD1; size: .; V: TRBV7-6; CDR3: CASSPWTGGTDTQYF; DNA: TGTGCCAGCAGCCCGTGGACAGGGGGCACAGATACGCAGTATTTT
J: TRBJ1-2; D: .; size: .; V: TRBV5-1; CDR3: CASSLGSARQAGYTF; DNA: TGCGCCAGCAGCTTGGGATCCGCCCGACAGGCCGGCTACACCTTC
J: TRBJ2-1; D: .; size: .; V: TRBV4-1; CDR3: CASSQPGASEQFF; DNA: TGCGCCAGCAGCCAACCGGGAGCCTCCGAGCAGTTCTTC
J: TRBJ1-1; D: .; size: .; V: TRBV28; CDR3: CASSDHRALNTEAFF; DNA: TGTGCCAGCAGCGATCACAGGGCTCTGAACACTGAAGCTTTCTTT
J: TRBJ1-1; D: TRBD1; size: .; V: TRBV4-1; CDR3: CASSQGQGGTEAFF; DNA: TGCGCCAGCAGCCAAGGACAGGGCGGCACTGAAGCTTTCTTT
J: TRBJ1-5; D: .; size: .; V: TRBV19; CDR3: CASKRTENQPQHF; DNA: TGTGCCAGCAAAAGGACAGAAAATCAGCCCCAGCATTTT
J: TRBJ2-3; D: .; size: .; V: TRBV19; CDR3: CASSMAQSTDTQYF; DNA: TGTGCCAGTAGTATGGCGCAGAGCACAGATACGCAGTATTTT
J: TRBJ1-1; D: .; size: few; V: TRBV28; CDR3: CAASPEDTEAFF; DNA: TGTGCCGCCAGCCCTGAGGACACTGAAGCTTTCTTT
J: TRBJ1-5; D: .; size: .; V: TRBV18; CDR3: CASSQRPGTPNQPQHF; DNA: TGTGCCAGCTCACAACGACCCGGGACCCCGAATCAGCCCCAGCATTTT
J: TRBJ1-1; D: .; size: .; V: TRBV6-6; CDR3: CASSYSGGGGTEAFF; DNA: TGTGCCAGCAGTTACTCGGGGGGAGGCGGCACTGAAGCTTTCTTT
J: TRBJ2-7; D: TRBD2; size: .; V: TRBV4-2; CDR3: CASSPRLAVAYEQYF; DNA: TGTGCCAGCAGCCCCCGACTAGCGGTGGCCTACGAGCAGTACTTC
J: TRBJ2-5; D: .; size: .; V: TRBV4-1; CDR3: CASSLSGGGWETQYF; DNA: TGCGCCAGCAGTCTTAGCGGCGGAGGGTGGGAGACCCAGTACTTC
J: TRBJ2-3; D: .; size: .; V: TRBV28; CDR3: CASRPPGSTDTQYF; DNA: TGTGCCAGCAGGCCCCCGGGCTCCACAGATACGCAGTATTTT
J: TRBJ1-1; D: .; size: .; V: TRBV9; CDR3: CASSVEVGGGAFF; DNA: TGTGCCAGCAGCGTAGAGGTCGGGGGAGGGGCTTTCTTT
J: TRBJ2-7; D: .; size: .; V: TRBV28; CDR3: CATGTGGREQYF; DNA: TGTGCCACGGGGACGGGGGGCAGGGAGCAGTACTTC
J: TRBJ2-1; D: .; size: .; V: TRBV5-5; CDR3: CASSLSGDQFYNEQFF; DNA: TGTGCCAGCAGCTTGTCGGGGGACCAATTCTACAATGAGCAGTTCTTC
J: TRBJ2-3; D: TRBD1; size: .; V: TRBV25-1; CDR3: CASSSRQGSYTDTQYF; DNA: TGTGCCAGCAGTTCTCGACAGGGGTCCTACACAGATACGCAGTATTTT
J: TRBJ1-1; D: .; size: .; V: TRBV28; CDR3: CASSVRQEAGSTEAFF; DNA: TGTGCCAGCAGTGTTAGACAGGAGGCTGGGAGCACTGAAGCTTTCTTT
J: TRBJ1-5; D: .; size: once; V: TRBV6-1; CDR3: CATKDRNQPQHF; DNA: TGTGCCACCAAGGATCGCAATCAGCCCCAGCATTTT
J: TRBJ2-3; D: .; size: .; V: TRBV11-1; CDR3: CASSLIQGTDTQYF; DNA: TGTGCCAGCAGCTTAATACAGGGAACAGATACGCAGTATTTT
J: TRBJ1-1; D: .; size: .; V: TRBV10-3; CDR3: CAISESGRNTEAFF; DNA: TGTGCCATCAGTGAGTCGGGGCGAAACACTGAAGCTTTCTTT
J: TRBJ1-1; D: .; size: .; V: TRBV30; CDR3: CAWWEWTEAFF; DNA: TGTGCCTGGTGGGAGTGGACTGAAGCTTTCTTT
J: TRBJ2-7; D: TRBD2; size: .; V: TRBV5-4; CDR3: CASSLLAGFSYEQYF; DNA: TGTGCCAGCAGCTTGCTAGCGGGCTTCTCCTACGAGCAGTACTTC
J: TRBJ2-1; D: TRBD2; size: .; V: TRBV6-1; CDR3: CASTPGTSGSNEQFF; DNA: TGTGCCAGCACCCCAGGGACTAGCGGGAGTAATGAGCAGTTCTTC
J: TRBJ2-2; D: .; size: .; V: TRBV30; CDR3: CAWSVLGSRLTGELFF; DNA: TGTGCCTGGAGTGTACTGGGCAGCAGACTCACCGGGGAGCTGTTTTTT
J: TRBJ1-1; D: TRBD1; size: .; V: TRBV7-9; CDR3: CASSLPQTGKSEAFF; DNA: TGTGCCAGCAGCTTACCGCAGACAGGGAAGTCTGAAGCTTTCTTT
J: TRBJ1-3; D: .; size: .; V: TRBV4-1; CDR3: CASSQDPGLGMSGNTIYF; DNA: TGCGCCAGCAGCCAAGACCCGGGCCTAGGGATGTCTGGAAACACCATATATTTT
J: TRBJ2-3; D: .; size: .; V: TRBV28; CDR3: CATAAPVAGTQYF; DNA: TGTGCCACCGCGGCTCCCGTCGCCGGTACGCAGTATTTT
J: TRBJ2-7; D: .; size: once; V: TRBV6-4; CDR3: CASTTPDCTYEQYF; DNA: TGTGCCAGCACCACTCCGGACTGCACCTACGAGCAGTACTTC
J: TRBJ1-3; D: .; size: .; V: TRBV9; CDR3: CASSVRDWGNTIYF; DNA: TGTGCCAGCAGCGTTCGGGACTGGGGAAACACCATATATTTT
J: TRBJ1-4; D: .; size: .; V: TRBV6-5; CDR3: CASTSGGGAREKLFF; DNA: TGTGCCAGCACCTCAGGTGGGGGGGCGCGTGAAAAACTGTTTTTT